The table lists the clone carrying this T cell receptor beta chain with a count of one. Its antigen is currently unknown. These data originate in a study of shared clonotypes between healthy human individuals. Findings of the study overall: Limited genetic and exposure-history diversity came from having few donors. When naive CD4 clonotypes were compared across a few donors, approximately 5% were shared.

Negatively enriched CD4+ T cells were divided by CD45RA into naive and memory. Assay used: immunoSEQ multiplex PCR; TCRdb lists only in-frame clones, some missing. The data show 2 million to 2.5 million clones, with roughly 95% seen just once and over 0.1% held by the top ten. Germline assignment: CDR1 SEHNR and CDR2 FQNEAQ (reference sequence). This CDR3 region has 12 residues. Trimming pared 2 bases from V and 2 bases from J, leaving 2 bases between. This TCR was sampled from a man younger than 35 in good health. This chain links TRBV7-9 with TRBJ2-3, with unresolved D. The sequenced sample was naive CD4+ T cells sorted from blood. The subset denotes: CD45RA+ positively selected. The CDR3: CASSLITDTQYF. In nucleotides, the CDR3 is TGTGCCAGCAGCTTAATCACAGATACGCAGTATTTT.